This T cell receptor beta chain was documented in a study of patients and donors after allogeneic stem cell transplantation. TCRdb called the RT-PCR reads again in MiXCR, with one record for every CDR3 protein. The table includes about 230,000 distinct CDR3 sequences, 13% to 15% detected once. Germline CDR1 SGHDN, CDR2 FVKESK. Trimming removed 4 bases from V and 5 bases from J; junction bases left unmatched: 9. The CDR3 spans 15 residues. This receptor was obtained from a human donor who was either an allogeneic HSCT recipient or a stem cell or donor lymphocyte infusion donor (not recorded which). It is not recorded whose cells these are; they may come from a transplant donor. This chain joins TRBV14 and TRBJ1-1; 8 bases map to TRBD1. Sequences were obtained from blood, either unsorted or a sorted T cell fraction (not recorded which). CDR3 in amino acids: CASSRPGQGGTEAFF. The CDR3 DNA follows: TGTGCCAGCAGCCGACCAGGACAGGGTGGAACTGAAGCTTTCTTT.